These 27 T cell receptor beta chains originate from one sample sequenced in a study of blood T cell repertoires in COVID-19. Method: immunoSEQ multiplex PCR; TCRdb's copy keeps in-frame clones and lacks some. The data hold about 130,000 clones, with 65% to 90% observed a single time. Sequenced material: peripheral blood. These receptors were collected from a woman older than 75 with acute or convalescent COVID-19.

CDR3 amino acids: CASSQDRESNYGYTF. The CDR3 DNA reads as TGTGCCAGCAGCCAGGACAGGGAATCTAACTATGGCTACACCTTC. The chain joins TRBV7-9 to TRBJ1-2; 8 bases line up with TRBD1. This CDR3 region has 15 residues. Germline trimming cut 5 bases from V and 0 bases from J; bases unmatched to any gene: 5. Germline CDR1 SEHNR, CDR2 FQNEAQ (reference sequence).

CDR3 in DNA: TGTGCCAGCAGCTCTTTTGAGACAGGGGTTAATCAGCCCCAGCATTTT. This sequence encodes CASSSFETGVNQPQHF. J is TRBJ1-5 and V is TRBV5-6, with 8 bases lining up with TRBD1. This CDR3 is 16 amino acids long. Germline V gene sequence: CDR1 SGHDT, CDR2 YYEEEE. The ends lost 3 bases at V and 4 bases at J; junction bases unmatched: 9.

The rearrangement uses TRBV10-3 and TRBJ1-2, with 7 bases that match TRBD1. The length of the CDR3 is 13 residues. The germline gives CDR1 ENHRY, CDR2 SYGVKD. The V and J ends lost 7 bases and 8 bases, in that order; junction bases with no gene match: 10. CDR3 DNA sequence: TGTGCCATCAACCCGACAGGGTACGGGGGCTACACCTTC. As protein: CAINPTGYGGYTF.

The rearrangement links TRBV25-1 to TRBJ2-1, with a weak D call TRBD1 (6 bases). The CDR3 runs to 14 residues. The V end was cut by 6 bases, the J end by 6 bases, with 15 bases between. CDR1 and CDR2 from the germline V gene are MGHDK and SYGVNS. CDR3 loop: CASRAGTWGNEQFF. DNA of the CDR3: TGTGCCAGCAGGGCCGGGACATGGGGCAATGAGCAGTTCTTC.

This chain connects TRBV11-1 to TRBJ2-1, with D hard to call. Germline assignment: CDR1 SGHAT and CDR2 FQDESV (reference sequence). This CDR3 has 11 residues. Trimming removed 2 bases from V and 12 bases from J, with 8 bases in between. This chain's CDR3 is CASSLQVGQFF. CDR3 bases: TGTGCCAGCAGCTTACAGGTTGGGCAGTTCTTC.

Here the CDR3 DNA reads TGTGCCAGCAGTCACAAGTACAATGAGCAGTTCTTC. Translating it yields CASSHKYNEQFF. This chain uses TRBV3-1 (or the pseudogene TRBV3-2) with TRBJ2-1; D remains ambiguous. The CDR3 runs to 12 residues. Per germline, CDR1 LGHDT and CDR2 YNNKEL (reference sequence). V was clipped by 6 bases and J by 4 bases, with 7 bases between them.

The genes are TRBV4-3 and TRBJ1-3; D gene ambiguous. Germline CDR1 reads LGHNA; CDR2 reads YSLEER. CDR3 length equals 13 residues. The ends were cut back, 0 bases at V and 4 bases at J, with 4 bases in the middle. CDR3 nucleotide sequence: TGCGCCAGCAGCCAAGATATGGGAAACACCATATATTTT. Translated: CASSQDMGNTIYF.

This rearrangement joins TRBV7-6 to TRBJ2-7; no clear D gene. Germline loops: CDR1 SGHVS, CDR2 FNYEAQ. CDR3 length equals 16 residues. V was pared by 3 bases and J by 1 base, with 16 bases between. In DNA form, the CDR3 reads TGTGCCAGCAGCTTCCCGACACCCTCGGATTCCTACGAGCAGTACGTC. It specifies CASSFPTPSDSYEQYV.

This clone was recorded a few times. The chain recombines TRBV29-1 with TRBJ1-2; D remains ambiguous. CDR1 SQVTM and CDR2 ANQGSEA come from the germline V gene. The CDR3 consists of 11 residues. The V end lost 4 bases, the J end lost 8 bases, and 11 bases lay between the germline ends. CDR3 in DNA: TGCAGCGTTGGGCCGGGGAGCGGCTACACCTTC. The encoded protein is CSVGPGSGYTF.

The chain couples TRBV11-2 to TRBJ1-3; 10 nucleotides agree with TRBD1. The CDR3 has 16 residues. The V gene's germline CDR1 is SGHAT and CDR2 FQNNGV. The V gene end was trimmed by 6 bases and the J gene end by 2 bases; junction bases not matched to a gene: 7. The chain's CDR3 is CASRLSGTGAGNTIYF. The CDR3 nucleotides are TGTGCCAGCAGACTCTCCGGGACAGGGGCTGGAAACACCATATATTTT.

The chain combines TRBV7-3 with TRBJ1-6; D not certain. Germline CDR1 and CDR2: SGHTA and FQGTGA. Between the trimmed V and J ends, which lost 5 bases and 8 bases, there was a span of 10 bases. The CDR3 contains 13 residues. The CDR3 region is CASSLQQYSPLHF. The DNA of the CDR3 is TGTGCCAGCAGCCTTCAACAATATTCACCCCTCCACTTT.

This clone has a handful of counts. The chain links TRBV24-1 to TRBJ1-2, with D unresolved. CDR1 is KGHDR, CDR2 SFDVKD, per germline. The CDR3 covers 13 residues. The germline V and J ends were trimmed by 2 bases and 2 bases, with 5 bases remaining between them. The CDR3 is CATSDSPNYGYTF. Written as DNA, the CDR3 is TGTGCCACCAGTGATTCCCCGAACTATGGCTACACCTTC.

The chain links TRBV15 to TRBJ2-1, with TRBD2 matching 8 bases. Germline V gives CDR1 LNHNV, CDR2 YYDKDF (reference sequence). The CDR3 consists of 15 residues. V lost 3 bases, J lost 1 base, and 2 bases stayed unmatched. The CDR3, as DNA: TGTGCCACCAGCAGGGCGGGGGGATCCTACAATGAGCAGTTCTTC. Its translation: CATSRAGGSYNEQFF.

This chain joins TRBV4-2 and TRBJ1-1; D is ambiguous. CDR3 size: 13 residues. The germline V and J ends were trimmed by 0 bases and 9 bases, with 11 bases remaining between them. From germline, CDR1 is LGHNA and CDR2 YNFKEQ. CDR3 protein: CASSQDGGTQAFF. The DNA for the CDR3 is TGTGCCAGCAGCCAAGATGGAGGTACTCAAGCTTTCTTT.

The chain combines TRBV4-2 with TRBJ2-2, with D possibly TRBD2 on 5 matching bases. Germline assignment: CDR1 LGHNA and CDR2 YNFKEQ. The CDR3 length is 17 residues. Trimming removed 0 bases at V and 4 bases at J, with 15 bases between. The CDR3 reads CASSQEVAIAGTGELFF. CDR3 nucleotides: TGTGCCAGCAGCCAAGAAGTGGCAATTGCGGGCACCGGGGAGCTGTTTTTT.

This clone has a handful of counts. CDR3 residues: CAISDLGLGETEAFF. The CDR3 DNA follows: TGTGCCATCAGTGACCTCGGACTAGGGGAGACTGAAGCTTTCTTT. The chain has TRBV10-3 and TRBJ1-1; tentatively, D is TRBD1 (5 bases). This CDR3 is built from 15 residues. The germline V gene encodes CDR1 ENHRY and CDR2 SYGVKD. Trimming took 3 bases from V and 5 from J, leaving 16 bases between them.

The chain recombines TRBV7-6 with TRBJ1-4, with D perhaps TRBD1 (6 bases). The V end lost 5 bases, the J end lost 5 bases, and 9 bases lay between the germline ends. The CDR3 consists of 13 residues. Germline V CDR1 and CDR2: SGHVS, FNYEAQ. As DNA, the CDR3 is TGTGCCAGCAGCCAAGACAGGAATGAAAAACTGTTTTTT. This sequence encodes CASSQDRNEKLFF. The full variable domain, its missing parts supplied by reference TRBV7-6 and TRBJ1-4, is GAGVSQSPRYKVTKRGQDVALRCDPISGHVSLYWYRQALGQGPEFLTYFNYEAQQDKSGLPNDRFSAERPEGSISTLTIQRTEQRDSAMYRCASSQDRNEKLFFGSGTQLSVL.

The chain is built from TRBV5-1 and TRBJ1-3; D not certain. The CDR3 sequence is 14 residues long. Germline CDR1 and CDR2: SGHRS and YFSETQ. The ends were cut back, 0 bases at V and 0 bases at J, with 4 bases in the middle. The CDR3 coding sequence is TGCGCCAGCAGCTTGGCCAACTCTGGAAACACCATATATTTT. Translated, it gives CASSLANSGNTIYF.

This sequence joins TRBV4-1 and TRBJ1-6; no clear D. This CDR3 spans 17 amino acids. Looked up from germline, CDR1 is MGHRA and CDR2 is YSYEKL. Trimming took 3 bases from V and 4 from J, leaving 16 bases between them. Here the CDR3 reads CASSQGSGKLYNSPLHF. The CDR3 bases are TGCGCCAGCAGCCAGGGATCGGGGAAACTATATAATTCACCCCTCCACTTT.

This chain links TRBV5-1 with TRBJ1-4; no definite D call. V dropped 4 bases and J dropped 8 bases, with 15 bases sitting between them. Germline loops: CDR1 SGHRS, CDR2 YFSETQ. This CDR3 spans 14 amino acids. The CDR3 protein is CASSPRTGREKLFF. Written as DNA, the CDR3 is TGCGCCAGCAGCCCAAGGACGGGGAGAGAAAAACTGTTTTTT.

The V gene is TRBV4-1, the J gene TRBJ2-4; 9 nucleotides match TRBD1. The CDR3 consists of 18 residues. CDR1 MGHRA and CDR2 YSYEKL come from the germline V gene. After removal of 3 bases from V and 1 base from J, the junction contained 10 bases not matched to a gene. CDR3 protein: CASSQGTGSEGAKNIQYF. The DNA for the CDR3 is TGCGCCAGCAGCCAGGGGACAGGGTCTGAAGGCGCCAAAAACATTCAGTACTTC.

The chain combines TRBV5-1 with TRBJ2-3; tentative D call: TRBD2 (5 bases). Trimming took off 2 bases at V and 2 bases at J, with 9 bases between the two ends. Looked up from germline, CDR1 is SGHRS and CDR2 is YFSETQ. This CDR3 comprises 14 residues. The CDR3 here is CASSLGSTTDTQYF. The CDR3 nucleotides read TGCGCCAGCAGCTTAGGGAGTACCACAGATACGCAGTATTTT.

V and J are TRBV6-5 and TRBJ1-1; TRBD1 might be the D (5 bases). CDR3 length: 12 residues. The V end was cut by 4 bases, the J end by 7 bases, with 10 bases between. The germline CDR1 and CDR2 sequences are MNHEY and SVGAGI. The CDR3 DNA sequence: TGTGCCAGCAGTTCCGGGACTTTTGAAGCTTTCTTT. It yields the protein CASSSGTFEAFF.

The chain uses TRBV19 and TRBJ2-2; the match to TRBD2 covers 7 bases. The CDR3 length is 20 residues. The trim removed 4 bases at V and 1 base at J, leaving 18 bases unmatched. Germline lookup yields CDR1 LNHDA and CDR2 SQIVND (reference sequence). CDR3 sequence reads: CASSREGVRQAIGNTGELFF. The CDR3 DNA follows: TGTGCCAGTAGTAGGGAGGGAGTGCGGCAGGCGATCGGGAACACCGGGGAGCTGTTTTTT.

The CDR3: CASSPPGGSDQPQHF. The CDR3 DNA reads as TGCGCCAGCAGCCCGCCAGGGGGCTCTGATCAGCCCCAGCATTTT. This chain joins TRBV4-1 and TRBJ1-5; 8 positions agree with TRBD1. V lost 4 bases to trimming and J lost 5 bases; unmatched junction nucleotides: 7. The length of the CDR3 is 15 residues. CDR1 and CDR2 (germline): MGHRA, YSYEKL.

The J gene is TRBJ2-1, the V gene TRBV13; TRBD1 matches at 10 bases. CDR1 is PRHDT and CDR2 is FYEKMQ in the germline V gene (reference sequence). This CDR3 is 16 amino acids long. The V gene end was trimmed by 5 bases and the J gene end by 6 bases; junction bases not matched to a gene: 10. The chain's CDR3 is CASSARGQGNFNEQFF. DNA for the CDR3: TGTGCCAGCAGCGCCCGGGGACAGGGGAATTTCAATGAGCAGTTCTTC.

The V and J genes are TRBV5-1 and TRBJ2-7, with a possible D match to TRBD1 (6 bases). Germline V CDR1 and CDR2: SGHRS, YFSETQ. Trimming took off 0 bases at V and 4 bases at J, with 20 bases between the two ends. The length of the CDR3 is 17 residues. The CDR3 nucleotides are TGCGCCAGCAGCTTGGCCGTTGGGGGACCACAGGGTTACGAGCAGTACTTC. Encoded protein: CASSLAVGGPQGYEQYF.